This is a list of T cell receptor beta chains from one sample in a study of blood T cell repertoires in COVID-19. The method was immunoSEQ multiplex PCR; TCRdb's version includes in-frame clones alone and lacks a portion of them. The table lists 15,000 to 20,000 clones, around nine tenths of them singletons. The material sequenced was peripheral blood. The receptors derive from a human donor in a cohort sampled during active COVID-19. The CDR3 runs from the conserved cysteine through the conserved F or W. The D gene is left open where the match is weak. Clone size is stated in some rows and not others, as once, few, many or a class when expanded.

D gene	clone size	V gene	J gene	CDR3 protein	CDR3 DNA
TRBD1	.	TRBV5-4	TRBJ1-6	CASSLKGQHNSPLHF	TGTGCCAGCAGCTTGAAGGGACAGCATAATTCACCCCTCCACTTT
TRBD2	once	TRBV19	TRBJ2-7	CASSASGLVSYEQYF	TGTGCCAGTAGTGCCTCGGGACTAGTCTCCTACGAGCAGTACTTC
.	.	TRBV10-2	TRBJ2-3	CASSEASDFLDTQYF	TGCGCCAGCAGTGAGGCTAGCGATTTCTTGGATACGCAGTATTTT
.	.	TRBV29-1	TRBJ1-2	CSVGGDGYTF	TGCAGCGTTGGCGGGGATGGCTACACCTTC
.	.	TRBV5-8	TRBJ2-2	CASSKPGTTNTGELFF	TGTGCCAGCAGCAAACCCGGGACAACGAACACCGGGGAGCTGTTTTTT
TRBD1	.	TRBV13	TRBJ2-7	CASSLGGQRISSSYEQYF	TGTGCCAGCAGCTTAGGGGGACAGCGGATATCGAGCTCCTACGAGCAGTACTTC
.	.	TRBV11-2	TRBJ1-1	CASSLGTGLLNTEAFF	TGTGCCAGCAGCTTAGGAACAGGCCTCTTGAACACTGAAGCTTTCTTT
TRBD2	.	TRBV18	TRBJ2-1	CASSPGTIQFF	TGTGCCAGCTCACCCGGGACTATCCAGTTCTTC
TRBD2	.	TRBV15	TRBJ2-3	CATSTRLAGQSDTQYF	TGTGCCACCAGCACGAGACTAGCGGGGCAATCAGATACGCAGTATTTT
.	.	TRBV18	TRBJ2-2	CASSPPTRGWTGELFF	TGTGCCAGCTCACCACCGACCCGGGGATGGACCGGGGAGCTGTTTTTT
.	once	TRBV12-3/TRBV12-4	TRBJ1-1	CASSLFRVEAFF	TGTGCCAGCAGTTTATTCAGGGTTGAAGCTTTCTTT
TRBD2	.	TRBV5-3	TRBJ2-1	CARRIGTSGGSFNEQFF	TGTGCCAGAAGAATCGGGACTAGCGGGGGGAGCTTCAATGAGCAGTTCTTC
.	.	TRBV5-1	TRBJ1-1	CASSLAALGHQNTEAFF	TGCGCCAGCAGCTTGGCCGCCTTGGGACACCAGAACACTGAAGCTTTCTTT
TRBD1	once	TRBV30	TRBJ1-5	CAWSSSRDRGYSNQPQHF	TGTGCCTGGAGTTCGTCCCGGGACAGGGGTTATAGCAATCAGCCCCAGCATTTT
.	.	TRBV9	TRBJ1-6	CASSVGSQGRTPLHF	TGTGCCAGCAGCGTCGGCTCCCAGGGGCGGACACCCCTCCACTTT
.	once	TRBV5-8	TRBJ2-3	CASSLETYTQYF	TGTGCCAGCAGCTTGGAGACTTATACGCAGTATTTT
.	.	TRBV6-1	TRBJ2-6	CASSGPDIYSGANVLTF	TGTGCCAGCAGTGGTCCCGACATTTACTCTGGGGCCAACGTCCTGACTTTC
TRBD2	.	TRBV5-4	TRBJ2-1	CASSTRLAGAHNEQFF	TGTGCCAGCAGCACCCGACTAGCGGGGGCACACAATGAGCAGTTCTTC
.	.	TRBV18	TRBJ2-7	CASSQGPYEQYF	TGTGCCAGCTCTCAGGGGCCTTACGAGCAGTACTTC
.	.	TRBV21-1	TRBJ1-5	CASSIHTGTGADYSNQPQHF	TGTGCCAGCAGTATACATACCGGGACAGGGGCCGATTATAGCAATCAGCCCCAGCATTTT
.	.	TRBV19	TRBJ1-2	CASTQEAYGYTF	TGTGCCAGTACCCAGGAGGCCTATGGCTACACCTTC
.	.	TRBV5-4	TRBJ2-5	CASSVPSQETQYF	TGTGCCAGCAGCGTACCTAGTCAAGAGACCCAGTACTTC
.	.	TRBV2	TRBJ1-1	CASTSRGAHTEAFF	TGTGCCAGCACCTCGCGCGGGGCTCACACTGAAGCTTTCTTT
TRBD1	.	TRBV19	TRBJ1-4	CASQQGDATNEKLFF	TGTGCCAGTCAACAGGGGGATGCAACTAATGAAAAACTGTTTTTT
TRBD1	.	TRBV5-1	TRBJ2-7	CASSMGQAQPYEQYF	TGCGCCAGCAGCATGGGACAGGCGCAGCCCTACGAGCAGTACTTC
.	.	TRBV30	TRBJ1-3	CAWRSGGDGNTIYF	TGTGCCTGGAGAAGTGGGGGCGACGGAAACACCATATATTTT
TRBD2	.	TRBV19	TRBJ2-3	CATAAGGATDTQYF	TGTGCCACCGCAGCGGGGGGAGCCACAGATACGCAGTATTTT
TRBD1	few	TRBV6-5	TRBJ1-2	CASRRMTGVYGYTF	TGTGCCAGCAGGCGTATGACAGGGGTCTATGGCTACACCTTC
.	.	TRBV6-4	TRBJ1-1	CASSAGGGYGTEAFF	TGTGCCAGCAGTGCTGGGGGAGGCTATGGAACTGAAGCTTTCTTT
.	.	TRBV21-1	TRBJ2-3	CASSKGRDTSTSTDTQYF	TGTGCCAGCAGCAAAGGCCGGGACACTTCGACTAGCACAGATACGCAGTATTTT